Listed here are 21 T cell receptor beta chains from one sample, sequenced in a study of blood T cell repertoires in COVID-19. Repertoires were generated with immunoSEQ multiplex PCR, while TCRdb's copy carries only in-frame clones and drops some. The sample includes 200,000 to 300,000 clones, around nine tenths seen only once; the top ten take approximately 9%. Sequenced sample: PBMCs or T cells enriched from blood (not recorded which). Every receptor here comes from a man aged 35-49 years who had recovered from COVID-19.

This CDR3 is CASRGLAGLWGDTQYF. CDR3 sequence (DNA): TGTGCCAGCAGGGGACTAGCGGGATTATGGGGGGATACGCAGTATTTT. The V and J genes are TRBV7-2 and TRBJ2-3; 13 bases are a match to TRBD2. The CDR3 spans 16 residues. The J segment lost 6 bases and the V segment lost 6 bases, leaving 9 bases of the junction unmatched. CDR1 and CDR2 from the germline V gene are SGHTA and FQGNSA. The whole variable domain, filled in from reference TRBV7-2 and TRBJ2-3, reads GAGVSQSPSNKVTEKGKDVELRCDPISGHTALYWYRQSLGQGLEFLIYFQGNSAPDKSGLPSDRFSAERTGGSVSTLTIQRTQQEDSAVYLCASRGLAGLWGDTQYFGPGTRLTVL.

The chain combines TRBV4-2 with TRBJ2-1, with 10 bases identical to TRBD1. V dropped 0 bases and J dropped 13; count of bases not matched to a gene: 15. Looked up from germline, CDR1 is LGHNA and CDR2 is YNFKEQ. This CDR3 has 17 residues. CDR3 sequence reads: CASSQEETGGRRIGQFF. As DNA, the CDR3 is TGTGCCAGCAGCCAAGAGGAGACAGGGGGCCGACGAATTGGTCAGTTCTTC.

V usage is TRBV4-1 and J usage is TRBJ2-3; D perhaps matches TRBD2 (7 bases). The CDR3 sequence is 16 residues long. Per the germline V gene, CDR1 is MGHRA and CDR2 is YSYEKL. Trimming took off 1 base at V and 4 bases at J, with 15 bases between the two ends. CDR3 coding DNA: TGCGCCAGCAGCCAAGTAGGGGGGGGGCAGTCAGATACGCAGTATTTT. Translation: CASSQVGGGQSDTQYF.

The gene calls are TRBV6-2 or TRBV6-3 and TRBJ2-3; TRBD2 agrees at 8 bases. Germline V lookup: CDR1 MNHEY, CDR2 SVGEGT. The CDR3 contains 16 residues. Unmatched junction bases numbered 8, after V lost 2 bases and J lost 4 bases. The CDR3 here is CASSYGSGSSADTQYF. Written as DNA, the CDR3 is TGTGCCAGCAGTTACGGAAGCGGGAGCAGCGCAGATACGCAGTATTTT.

The chain joins TRBV28 to TRBJ1-2; D not certain. CDR3 length equals 14 residues. Looked up from germline, CDR1 is MDHEN and CDR2 is SYDVKM. V was clipped by 3 bases and J by 4 bases, with 12 bases between them. The CDR3 bases are TGTGCCAGCAGTTTTCCGGGAGGTACCTATGGCTACACCTTC. Translating gives CASSFPGGTYGYTF.

J is TRBJ2-7 and V is TRBV2; D is unresolved. The CDR3 length is 14 residues. V lost 2 bases and J lost 3, with 11 bases in between. The germline V gene encodes CDR1 SNHLY and CDR2 FYNNEI. In DNA, the CDR3 is TGTGCCAGCAGTGAACAGACTGGCAACTACGAGCAGTACTTC. Protein sequence: CASSEQTGNYEQYF. The variable domain in full, completed from reference TRBV2 and TRBJ2-7, reads EPEVTQTPSHQVTQMGQEVILRCVPISNHLYFYWYRQILGQKVEFLVSFYNNEISEKSEIFDDQFSVERPDGSNFTLKIRSTKLEDSAMYFCASSEQTGNYEQYFGPGTRLTVT.

The chain employs TRBV28 and TRBJ1-6; D remains unclear. There are 15 residues in the CDR3. From germline, CDR1 is MDHEN and CDR2 SYDVKM. V was shortened by 5 bases and J by 5 bases, with 13 bases between the two germline ends. Here the CDR3 reads CASSLTSINNSPLHF. As DNA, the CDR3 is TGTGCCAGCAGTCTTACGAGTATCAATAATTCACCCCTCCACTTT.

The genes are TRBV6-2 or TRBV6-3 and TRBJ2-5, with 10 bases identical to TRBD2. The CDR3 is 15 amino acids. Germline values: CDR1 MNHEY, CDR2 SVGEGT. V was pared by 0 bases and J by 5 bases, with 3 bases of the junction left unmatched. The CDR3 region is CASSYSSGRAETQYF. The CDR3 DNA reads as TGTGCCAGCAGTTACTCCAGCGGGAGGGCGGAGACCCAGTACTTC.

The chain combines TRBV6-2 or TRBV6-3 with TRBJ2-7; perhaps TRBD1 as D (5 bases). The V and J ends lost 0 bases and 0 bases respectively, with 18 bases between them. The germline gives CDR1 MNHEY, CDR2 SVGEGT. The CDR3 loop spans 18 amino acids. CDR3 nucleotides: TGTGCCAGCAGTTACTCGGGGCAGGGTGAACGTTACTCCTACGAGCAGTACTTC. It codes for CASSYSGQGERYSYEQYF.

The V and J genes are TRBV28 and TRBJ1-5; a possible D gene is TRBD1 (5 bases). V was cut by 3 bases and J by 3 bases, with 12 bases left in between. Germline CDR1 reads MDHEN; CDR2 reads SYDVKM. The CDR3 has 15 residues. This chain's CDR3 is CASSLAGFSNQPQHF. The DNA of the CDR3 is TGTGCCAGCAGTTTGGCAGGGTTTTCCAATCAGCCCCAGCATTTT.

The chain recombines TRBV28 with TRBJ1-4; D possibly corresponds to TRBD1 (5 bases). The germline V gene encodes CDR1 MDHEN and CDR2 SYDVKM. V was pared by 3 bases and J by 6 bases, with 14 bases between. The CDR3 has 15 amino acids. CDR3 in amino acids: CASSFEGVVDEKLFF. The CDR3 nucleotides are TGTGCCAGCAGTTTTGAAGGGGTTGTCGATGAAAAACTGTTTTTT.

This chain joins TRBV4-2 and TRBJ2-1; TRBD2 aligns across 8 bases. The CDR3 has 17 amino acids. The germline V gene has CDR1 LGHNA and CDR2 YNFKEQ. J lost 3 bases, V lost 3 bases, and 10 bases had no gene match. The CDR3 DNA reads TGTGCCAGCAGCCAGACTGAACCGGGACTAGTCTACAATGAGCAGTTCTTC. Its protein product is CASSQTEPGLVYNEQFF.

The CDR3 sequence is CASSPRTDWNQPQHF. CDR3 nucleotides: TGTGCCAGCAGCCCCAGGACAGACTGGAATCAGCCCCAGCATTTT. The chain is built from TRBV7-8 and TRBJ1-5, with a tentative D call TRBD1 (6 bases). V dropped 5 bases and J dropped 4 bases, with 15 bases sitting between them. Germline CDR1 SGHVS, CDR2 FQNEAQ. This CDR3 has 15 amino acids.

The genes are TRBV5-1 and TRBJ2-7; 8 bases are shared with TRBD2. The germline gives CDR1 SGHRS, CDR2 YFSETQ. The CDR3 totals 15 residues. The junction had 9 bases not matched to a gene; V was cut back by 5 bases and J by 2 bases. CDR3 nucleotide sequence: TGCGCCAGCAGATGGGAACTAGCGGAAGCCTACGAGCAGTACTTC. Protein sequence: CASRWELAEAYEQYF.

This clone was detected only once. This chain joins TRBV18 and TRBJ2-7, with D maybe TRBD1 (6 bases). CDR1 is KGHSH, CDR2 LQKENI, per germline. CDR3 length equals 14 residues. V was clipped by 3 bases and J by 2 bases, with 11 bases between them. DNA of the CDR3: TGTGCCAGCTCACCCCTGGACAGCACCTACGAGCAGTACTTC. The encoded protein is CASSPLDSTYEQYF.

This chain connects TRBV12-3 or TRBV12-4 to TRBJ2-7, with 7 bases identical to TRBD2. V lost 6 bases to trimming and J lost 4 bases; unmatched junction nucleotides: 6. CDR3 size: 13 residues. The CDR3: CASRLGGGYEQYF. The CDR3 DNA follows: TGTGCCAGCAGGCTGGGGGGGGGTTACGAGCAGTACTTC.

This clone has a handful of counts. J is TRBJ2-1 and V is TRBV29-1; 8 nucleotides match TRBD1. CDR1 SQVTM and CDR2 ANQGSEA come from the germline V gene. The CDR3 is made up of 14 amino acids. J lost 5 bases, V lost 7 bases, and 10 bases had no gene match. This CDR3 is CSGKGQGANNEQFF. Here the CDR3 DNA reads TGCAGCGGGAAGGGGCAGGGGGCGAACAATGAGCAGTTCTTC.

V gene TRBV6-2 or TRBV6-3 combines with J gene TRBJ2-2; possible D gene TRBD1, 6 bases. V was pared by 5 bases and J by 2 bases, with 12 bases between. The CDR3 spans 15 residues. Germline-derived CDR1 and CDR2 are MNHEY and SVGEGT. CDR3 sequence: CASSKTGANTGELFF. DNA for the CDR3: TGTGCCAGCAGTAAGACAGGCGCTAACACCGGGGAGCTGTTTTTT.

The V gene is TRBV6-5, the J gene TRBJ2-1; TRBD1 agrees at 10 bases. Trimming removed 8 bases from V and 4 bases from J; junction bases left unmatched: 8. The CDR3 spans 15 residues. The germline CDR1 and CDR2 sequences are MNHEY and SVGAGI. The CDR3, as DNA: TGTGCCAGCTGGTCGGGACAGGGGAGATACAATGAGCAGTTCTTC. Its translation: CASWSGQGRYNEQFF.

V and J are TRBV7-3 and TRBJ2-2; 13 bases agree with TRBD2. Germline CDR1 and CDR2: SGHTA and FQGTGA. V lost 5 bases, J lost 0 bases, and 6 bases stayed unmatched. The CDR3 totals 18 residues. The CDR3 sequence is CASSPGTSGISNTGELFF. CDR3 bases: TGTGCCAGCAGCCCCGGGACTAGCGGGATTTCGAACACCGGGGAGCTGTTTTTT.

The chain's CDR3 is CASRNSIGYTF. CDR3 DNA: TGTGCCAGCAGAAATTCTATTGGCTACACCTTC. The genes are TRBV6-1 and TRBJ1-2; D unclear. V was cut by 6 bases and J by 7 bases, with 9 bases left in between. Germline values: CDR1 MNHNS, CDR2 SASEGT. The CDR3 is made up of 11 amino acids.